This TCR beta chain was sequenced in a study of CD8+CD57+ T cells in acquired aplastic anemia. About the research overall: Isolated CD4+ and CD8+ cells, once sorted, yielded DNA averaging about 3.2 ug. Study-level points and caveats: Comparison of patients with controls identified around 28 shared CD8+ CDR3 sequences. No significant difference in CD8+ Simpson's diversity was found between patients and controls.

Flow cytometry had shown expanded CD8+CD57+ cells in the patients chosen for sequencing. At the time of blood sampling, patients had not yet received any therapy. Genomic DNA acted as the template from which TCR beta VDJ combination and CDR3 sequence profiling were carried out. TCRdb recomputed calls from the reads with MiXCR, one row per CDR3 protein. The sample lists fewer than 200,000 distinct CDR3 sequences; about 50% were seen once. The CDR3 spans 11 residues. The germline gives CDR1 SQVTM, CDR2 ANQGSEA. On this clonotype itself: Antigen specificity is unknown.

This TCR was sampled from a human donor with aplastic anemia. V is TRBV29-1 and J is TRBJ1-1; D perhaps matches TRBD1 (6 bases). Sequenced sample: sorted CD4+, CD8+, or CD8+CD57+ T cells (not recorded which) from PBMCs. The CDR3 DNA sequence: TGCGGGGGGAACAGGGACACTGAAGCTTTCTTT. Encoded protein: CGGNRDTEAFF.